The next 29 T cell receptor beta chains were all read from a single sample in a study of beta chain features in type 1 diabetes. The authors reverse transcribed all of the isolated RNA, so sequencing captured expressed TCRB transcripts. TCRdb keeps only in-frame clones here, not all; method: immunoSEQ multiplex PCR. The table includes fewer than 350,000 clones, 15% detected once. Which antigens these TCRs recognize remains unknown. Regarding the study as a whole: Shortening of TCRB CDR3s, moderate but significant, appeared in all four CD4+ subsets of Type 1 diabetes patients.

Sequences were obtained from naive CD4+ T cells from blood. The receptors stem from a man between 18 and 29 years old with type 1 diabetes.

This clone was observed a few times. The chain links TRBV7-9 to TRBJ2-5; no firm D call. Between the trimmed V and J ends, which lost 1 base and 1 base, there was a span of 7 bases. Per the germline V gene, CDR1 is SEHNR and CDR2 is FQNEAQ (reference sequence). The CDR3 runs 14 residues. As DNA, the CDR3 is TGTGCCAGCAGCTTAGGGTCTAGCCAAGAGACCCAGTACTTC. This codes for CASSLGSSQETQYF.

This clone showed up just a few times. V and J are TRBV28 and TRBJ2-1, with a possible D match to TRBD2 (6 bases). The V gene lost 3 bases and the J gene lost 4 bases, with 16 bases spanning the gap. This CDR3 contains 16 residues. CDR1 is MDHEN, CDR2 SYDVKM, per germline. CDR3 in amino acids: CASSFAYPSAYNEQFF. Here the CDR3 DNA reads TGTGCCAGCAGTTTCGCTTATCCTAGCGCGTACAATGAGCAGTTCTTC.

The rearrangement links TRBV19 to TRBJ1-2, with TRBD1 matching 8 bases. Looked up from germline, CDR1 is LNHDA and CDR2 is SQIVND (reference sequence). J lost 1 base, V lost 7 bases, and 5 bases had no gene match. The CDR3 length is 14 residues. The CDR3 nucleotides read TGTGCCAGTACTCAGACAGGGGATAACTATGGCTACACCTTC. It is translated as CASTQTGDNYGYTF. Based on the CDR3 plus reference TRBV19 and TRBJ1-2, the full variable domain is DGGITQSPKYLFRKEGQNVTLSCEQNLNHDAMYWYRQDPGQGLRLIYYSQIVNDFQKGDIAEGYSVSREKKESFPLTVTSAQKNPTAFYLCASTQTGDNYGYTFGSGTRLTVV.

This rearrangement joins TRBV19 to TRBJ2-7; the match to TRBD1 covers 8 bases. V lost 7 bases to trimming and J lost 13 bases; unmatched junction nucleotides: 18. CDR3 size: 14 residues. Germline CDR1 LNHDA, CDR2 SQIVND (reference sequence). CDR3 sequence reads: CASTAGTGLSSPYF. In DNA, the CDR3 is TGTGCCAGTACCGCCGGGACAGGACTATCAAGCCCATACTTC.

CDR3 nucleotide sequence: TGTGCCAGTCCCGAAAGGGGAAACAATGAGCAGTTCTTC. Its translation: CASPERGNNEQFF. The rearrangement joins TRBV2 to TRBJ2-1; possibly TRBD1 for D (5 bases). The CDR3 runs 13 residues. V lost 9 bases, J lost 5 bases, and 14 bases lay in between. Germline loops: CDR1 SNHLY, CDR2 FYNNEI.

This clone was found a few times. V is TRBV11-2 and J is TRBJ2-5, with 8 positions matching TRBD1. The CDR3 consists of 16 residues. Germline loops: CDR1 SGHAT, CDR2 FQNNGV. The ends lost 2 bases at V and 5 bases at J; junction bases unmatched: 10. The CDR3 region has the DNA TGTGCCAGCAGCTTATCCGACAGGGGCCAGGGGGAGACCCAGTACTTC. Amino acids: CASSLSDRGQGETQYF.

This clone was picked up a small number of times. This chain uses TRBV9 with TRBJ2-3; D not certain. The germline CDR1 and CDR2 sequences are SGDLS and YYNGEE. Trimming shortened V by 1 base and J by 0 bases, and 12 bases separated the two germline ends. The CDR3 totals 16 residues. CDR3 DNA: TGTGCCAGCAGCGTAAAAGGAGTTACTAGCACAGATACGCAGTATTTT. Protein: CASSVKGVTSTDTQYF.

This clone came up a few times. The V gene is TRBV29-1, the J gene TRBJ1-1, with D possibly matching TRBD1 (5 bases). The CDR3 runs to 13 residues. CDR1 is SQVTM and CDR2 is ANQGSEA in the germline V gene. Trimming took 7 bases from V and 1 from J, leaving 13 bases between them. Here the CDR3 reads CSAGASGNTEAFF. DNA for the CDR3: TGCAGCGCTGGGGCCAGTGGGAACACTGAAGCTTTCTTT.

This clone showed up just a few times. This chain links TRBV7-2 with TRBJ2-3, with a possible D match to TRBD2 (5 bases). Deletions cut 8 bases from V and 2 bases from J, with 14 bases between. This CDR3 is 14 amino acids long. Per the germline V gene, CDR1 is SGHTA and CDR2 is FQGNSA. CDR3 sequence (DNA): TGTGCCAGCGGACGGGCGGGCCCCACAGATACGCAGTATTTT. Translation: CASGRAGPTDTQYF.

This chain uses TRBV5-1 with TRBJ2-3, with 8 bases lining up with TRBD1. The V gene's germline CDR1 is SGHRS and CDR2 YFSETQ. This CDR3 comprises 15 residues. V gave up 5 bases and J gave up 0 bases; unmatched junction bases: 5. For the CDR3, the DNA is TGCGCCAGCAGATCTGGGACAGGAAGCACAGATACGCAGTATTTT. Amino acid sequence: CASRSGTGSTDTQYF.

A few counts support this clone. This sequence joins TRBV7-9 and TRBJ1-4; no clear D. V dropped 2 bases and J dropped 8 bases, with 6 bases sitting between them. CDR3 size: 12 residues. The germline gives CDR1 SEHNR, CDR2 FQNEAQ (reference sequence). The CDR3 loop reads CASSLTGEKLFF. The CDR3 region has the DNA TGTGCCAGCAGCTTAACGGGGGAAAAACTGTTTTTT.

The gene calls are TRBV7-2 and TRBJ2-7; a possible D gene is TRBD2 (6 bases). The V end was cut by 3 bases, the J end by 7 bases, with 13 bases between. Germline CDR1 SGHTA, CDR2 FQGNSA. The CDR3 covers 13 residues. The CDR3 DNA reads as TGTGCCAGCAGCTTTCGGCGGGGTCCAGAGCAGTACTTC. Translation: CASSFRRGPEQYF.

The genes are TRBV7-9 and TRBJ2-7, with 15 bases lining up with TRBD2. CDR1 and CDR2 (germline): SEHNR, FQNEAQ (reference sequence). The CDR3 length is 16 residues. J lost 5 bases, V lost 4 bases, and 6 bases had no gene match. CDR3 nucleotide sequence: TGTGCCAGCAGCTGGGGACTAGCGGGAGGCGTCCACGAGCAGTACTTC. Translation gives CASSWGLAGGVHEQYF.

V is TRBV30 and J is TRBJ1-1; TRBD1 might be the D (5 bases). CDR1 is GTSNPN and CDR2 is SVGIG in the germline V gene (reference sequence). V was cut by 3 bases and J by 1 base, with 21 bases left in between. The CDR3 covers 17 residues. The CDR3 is CAWSRAIISDGNTEAFF. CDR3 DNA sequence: TGTGCCTGGAGCAGGGCGATAATTTCGGATGGGAACACTGAAGCTTTCTTT.

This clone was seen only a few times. The CDR3: CAWSEQPGQGYEQYF. CDR3 bases: TGTGCCTGGAGTGAACAACCGGGACAGGGGTACGAGCAGTACTTC. The chain recombines TRBV30 with TRBJ2-7; 10 positions agree with TRBD1. CDR1 is GTSNPN and CDR2 is SVGIG in the germline V gene (reference sequence). The ends lost 1 base at V and 4 bases at J; junction bases unmatched: 7. The CDR3 is 15 amino acids.

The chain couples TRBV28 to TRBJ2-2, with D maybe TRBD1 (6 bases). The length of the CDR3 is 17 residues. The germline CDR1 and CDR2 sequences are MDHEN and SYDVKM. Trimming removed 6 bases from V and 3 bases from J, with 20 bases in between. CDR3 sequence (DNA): TGTGCCAGCAGCCCGAGACGGACAGCCAGATACACCGGGGAGCTGTTTTTT. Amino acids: CASSPRRTARYTGELFF. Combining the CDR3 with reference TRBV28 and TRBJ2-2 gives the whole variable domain DVKVTQSSRYLVKRTGEKVFLECVQDMDHENMFWYRQDPGLGLRLIYFSYDVKMKEKGDIPEGYSVSREKKERFSLILESASTNQTSMYLCASSPRRTARYTGELFFGEGSRLTVL.

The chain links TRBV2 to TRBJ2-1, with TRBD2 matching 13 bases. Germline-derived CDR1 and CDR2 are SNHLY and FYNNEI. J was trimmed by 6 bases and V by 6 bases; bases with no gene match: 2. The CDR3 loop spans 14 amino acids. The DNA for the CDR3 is TGTGCCAGCAGAGGGACTAGCGGGACCAATGAGCAGTTCTTC. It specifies CASRGTSGTNEQFF. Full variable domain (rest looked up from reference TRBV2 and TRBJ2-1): EPEVTQTPSHQVTQMGQEVILRCVPISNHLYFYWYRQILGQKVEFLVSFYNNEISEKSEIFDDQFSVERPDGSNFTLKIRSTKLEDSAMYFCASRGTSGTNEQFFGPGTRLTVL.

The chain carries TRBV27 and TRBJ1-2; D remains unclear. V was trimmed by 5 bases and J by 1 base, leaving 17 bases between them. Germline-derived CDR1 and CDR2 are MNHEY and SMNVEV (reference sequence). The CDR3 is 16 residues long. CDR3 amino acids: CASSPPPGSHNYGYTF. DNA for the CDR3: TGTGCCAGCAGTCCCCCCCCGGGGAGCCATAACTATGGCTACACCTTC.

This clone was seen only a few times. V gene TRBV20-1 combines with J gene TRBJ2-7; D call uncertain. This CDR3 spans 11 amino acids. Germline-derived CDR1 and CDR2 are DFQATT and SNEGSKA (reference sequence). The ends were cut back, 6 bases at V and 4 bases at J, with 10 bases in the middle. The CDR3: CSATGRYEQYF. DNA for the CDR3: TGCAGTGCCACTGGCAGGTACGAGCAGTACTTC.

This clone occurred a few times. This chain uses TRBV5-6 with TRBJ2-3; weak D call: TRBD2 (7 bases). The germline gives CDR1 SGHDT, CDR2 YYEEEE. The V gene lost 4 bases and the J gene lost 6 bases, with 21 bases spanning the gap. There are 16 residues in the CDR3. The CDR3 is CASSPARGRVPDTQYF. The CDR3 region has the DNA TGTGCCAGCAGCCCGGCGAGGGGGAGGGTTCCCGATACGCAGTATTTT.

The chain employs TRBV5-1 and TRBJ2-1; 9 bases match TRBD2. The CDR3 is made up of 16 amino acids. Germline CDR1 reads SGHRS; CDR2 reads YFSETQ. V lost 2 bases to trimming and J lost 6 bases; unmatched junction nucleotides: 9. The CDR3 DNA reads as TGCGCCAGCAGCTTTACCTACTGGCGGGAGGGCAATGAGCAGTTCTTC. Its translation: CASSFTYWREGNEQFF.

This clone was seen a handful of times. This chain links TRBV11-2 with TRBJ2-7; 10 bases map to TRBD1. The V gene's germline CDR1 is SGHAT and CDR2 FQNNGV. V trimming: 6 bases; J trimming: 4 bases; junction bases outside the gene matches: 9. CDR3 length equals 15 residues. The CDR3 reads CASRRGGTGEYEQYF. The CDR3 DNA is TGTGCCAGCAGGCGTGGAGGGACAGGGGAGTACGAGCAGTACTTC.

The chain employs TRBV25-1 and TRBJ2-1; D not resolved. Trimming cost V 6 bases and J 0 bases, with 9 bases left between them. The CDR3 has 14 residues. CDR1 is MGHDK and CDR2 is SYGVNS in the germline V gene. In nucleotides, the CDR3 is TGTGCCAGCAGAGACAAGAACTCCTACAATGAGCAGTTCTTC. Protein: CASRDKNSYNEQFF.

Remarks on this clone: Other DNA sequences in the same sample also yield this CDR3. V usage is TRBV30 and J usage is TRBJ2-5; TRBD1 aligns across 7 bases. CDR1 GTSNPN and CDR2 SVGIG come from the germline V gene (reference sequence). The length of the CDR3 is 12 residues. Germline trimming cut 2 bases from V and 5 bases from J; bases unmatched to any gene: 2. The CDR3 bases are TGTGCCTGGAGTAGAGGGGGCGAGACCCAGTACTTC. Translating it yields CAWSRGGETQYF.

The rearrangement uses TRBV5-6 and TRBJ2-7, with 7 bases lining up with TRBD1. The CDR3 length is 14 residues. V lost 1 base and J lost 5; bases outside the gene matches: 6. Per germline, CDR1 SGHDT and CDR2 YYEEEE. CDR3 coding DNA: TGTGCCAGCAGCTTGAGAGGGGGCCGGAACGAGCAGTACTTC. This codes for CASSLRGGRNEQYF.

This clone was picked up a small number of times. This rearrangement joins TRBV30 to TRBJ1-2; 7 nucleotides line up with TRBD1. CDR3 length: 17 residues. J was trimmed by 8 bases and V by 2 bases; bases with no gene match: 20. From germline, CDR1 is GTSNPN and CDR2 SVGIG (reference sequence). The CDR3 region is CAWSTTLTQKGAWGYTF. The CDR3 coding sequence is TGTGCCTGGAGTACAACCCTTACCCAAAAGGGGGCCTGGGGCTACACCTTC.

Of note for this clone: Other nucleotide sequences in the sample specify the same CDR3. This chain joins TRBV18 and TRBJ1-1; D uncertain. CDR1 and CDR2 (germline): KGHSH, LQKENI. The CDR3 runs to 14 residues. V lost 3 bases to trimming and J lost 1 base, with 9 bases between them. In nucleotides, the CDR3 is TGTGCCAGCTCACCGGCCGGGAGGAACACTGAAGCTTTCTTT. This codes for CASSPAGRNTEAFF.

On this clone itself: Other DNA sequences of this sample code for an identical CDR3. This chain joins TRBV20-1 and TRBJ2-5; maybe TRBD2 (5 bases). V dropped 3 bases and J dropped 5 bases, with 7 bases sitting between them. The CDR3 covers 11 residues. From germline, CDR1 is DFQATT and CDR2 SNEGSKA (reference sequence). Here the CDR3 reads CSARSGETQYF. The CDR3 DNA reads TGCAGTGCTAGGAGCGGCGAGACCCAGTACTTC.

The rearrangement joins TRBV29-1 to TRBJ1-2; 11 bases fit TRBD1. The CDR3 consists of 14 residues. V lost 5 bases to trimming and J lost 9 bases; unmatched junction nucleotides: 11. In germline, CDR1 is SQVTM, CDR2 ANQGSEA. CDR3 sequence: CSVSGQGAVLSYTF. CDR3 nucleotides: TGCAGCGTTTCAGGACAGGGGGCGGTTTTAAGCTACACCTTC.